Each of the 28 T cell receptor beta chains below was sequenced from the same sample in a study of technical replicates of blood from several donors. Clones were sequenced by immunoSEQ multiplex PCR, and TCRdb holds only the in-frame ones, with some missing. The data contain some 89,000 clones, around 96% of them seen just once; the ten biggest clones take up about 0.35%. Material for sequencing was T cells isolated from PBMCs. These receptors were collected from a human donor in good health.

The V and J genes are TRBV6-6 and TRBJ2-2, with 8 bases aligning to TRBD2. The CDR3 is 15 amino acids. With V trimmed by 6 bases and J by 4 bases, 7 bases remained unmatched. Germline CDR1 reads MNHNY; CDR2 reads SVGAGI (reference sequence). The CDR3 sequence is CASREAGGSTGELFF. The CDR3 DNA reads TGTGCCAGCAGGGAGGCGGGAGGTAGCACCGGGGAGCTGTTTTTT.

The genes are TRBV10-3 and TRBJ2-3; TRBD2 agrees at 9 bases. CDR3 length equals 13 residues. The germline gives CDR1 ENHRY, CDR2 SYGVKD. The V and J ends lost 5 bases and 3 bases, in that order; junction bases with no gene match: 0. In DNA, the CDR3 is TGTGCCATCAGTAGCGGGAGGACAGATACGCAGTATTTT. It yields the protein CAISSGRTDTQYF.

The rearrangement uses TRBV7-9 and TRBJ1-4; 7 bases agree with TRBD1. The CDR3 loop spans 16 amino acids. Germline CDR1 SEHNR, CDR2 FQNEAQ (reference sequence). The V gene end was trimmed by 5 bases and the J gene end by 8 bases; junction bases not matched to a gene: 14. The CDR3 DNA reads as TGTGCCAGCAGCCACCACAGGGGATTGGTAATGGAAAAACTGTTTTTT. Translated, it gives CASSHHRGLVMEKLFF.

This clone appeared once. This rearrangement joins TRBV7-9 to TRBJ2-4, with a tentative D call TRBD1 (6 bases). The germline V and J ends were trimmed by 5 bases and 5 bases, with 16 bases remaining between them. The CDR3 loop spans 15 amino acids. Germline CDR1 SEHNR, CDR2 FQNEAQ (reference sequence). CDR3 sequence (DNA): TGTGCCAGCAGCCTTGGACAGTATAGCGAAAACATTCAGTACTTC. Translating gives CASSLGQYSENIQYF. The full variable domain, completed using reference TRBV7-9 and TRBJ2-4, is DTGVSQNPRHKITKRGQNVTFRCDPISEHNRLYWYRQTLGQGPEFLTYFQNEAQLEKSRLLSDRFSAERPKGSFSTLEIQRTEQGDSAMYLCASSLGQYSENIQYFGAGTRLSVL.

The chain uses TRBV27 and TRBJ2-1; 7 bases fit TRBD1. Trimming cost V 1 base and J 10 bases; bases outside gene matches: 7. In germline, CDR1 is MNHEY, CDR2 SMNVEV (reference sequence). The CDR3 spans 14 residues. CDR3 nucleotide sequence: TGTGCCAGCAGTTTATACTATACAGGGGTGGAGCAGTTCTTC. This sequence encodes CASSLYYTGVEQFF.

The genes are TRBV6-5 and TRBJ2-3; 7 bases are a match to TRBD1. Germline V gives CDR1 MNHEY, CDR2 SVGAGI. The CDR3 consists of 16 residues. Trimming cost V 0 bases and J 4 bases; bases outside gene matches: 7. The CDR3 bases are TGTGCCAGCAGTTACTCTATTAACAGGGGCCCAGATACGCAGTATTTT. It codes for CASSYSINRGPDTQYF.

The chain couples TRBV21-1 to TRBJ1-1. TRBV21-1 is given as a pseudogene. There are 15 residues in the CDR3. As DNA, the CDR3 is TGTGCCAGCAGCAAAGCCCTGGGGGGTTCCACTGAAGCTTTCTTT. Its translation is CASSKALGGSTEAFF.

V gene TRBV5-6 combines with J gene TRBJ2-3; a possible D gene is TRBD1 (5 bases). The germline V gene has CDR1 SGHDT and CDR2 YYEEEE. CDR3 length equals 13 residues. Trimming stripped 3 bases from V and 8 bases from J, with 13 bases between. CDR3 sequence: CASSYLGAGTQYF. Here the CDR3 DNA reads TGTGCCAGCAGCTACCTTGGGGCTGGTACGCAGTATTTT.

This chain connects TRBV5-4 to TRBJ2-5; 7 nucleotides match TRBD1. In germline, CDR1 is SGHNT, CDR2 YYREEE (reference sequence). J was trimmed by 4 bases and V by 0 bases; bases with no gene match: 6. The CDR3 runs 15 residues. CDR3 coding DNA: TGTGCCAGCAGCTTGGGGGGACAGCGAGGAGAGACCCAGTACTTC. It is translated as CASSLGGQRGETQYF.

The V call is TRBV7-2, the J call TRBJ2-7; 7 bases align to TRBD1. J gave up 6 bases and V 4 bases, and 9 bases lay outside the gene matches. This CDR3 has 14 amino acids. Germline V gene lookup returns CDR1 SGHTA and CDR2 FQGNSA. The CDR3 loop is CASSYSTGPREQYF. The CDR3 DNA is TGTGCCAGCAGCTACTCGACAGGGCCCCGCGAGCAGTACTTC. Filled out from reference TRBV7-2 and TRBJ2-7, the complete variable domain reads GAGVSQSPSNKVTEKGKDVELRCDPISGHTALYWYRQSLGQGLEFLIYFQGNSAPDKSGLPSDRFSAERTGGSVSTLTIQRTQQEDSAVYLCASSYSTGPREQYFGPGTRLTVT.

With regard to this clone: Its ends do not fully match the called genes, so a read error is possible. The chain uses TRBV7-7 and TRBJ2-5; a possible D gene is TRBD1 (5 bases). The germline V gene has CDR1 SSHAT and CDR2 FNYEAQ (reference sequence). This CDR3 has 16 amino acids. CDR3 nucleotides: TGTGCTAGCAGCTTAGTGTCGCCGCAGGGTAGTGAGACCCAGTACTTC. Residues: CASSLVSPQGSETQYF.

The rearrangement uses TRBV19 and TRBJ1-1; D unclear. This CDR3 has 15 amino acids. CDR1 LNHDA and CDR2 SQIVND come from the germline V gene (reference sequence). Trimming shortened V by 0 bases and J by 3 bases, and 11 bases separated the two germline ends. The CDR3 DNA follows: TGTGCCAGTAGTATAGAGGGATTGGAGGACACTGAAGCTTTCTTT. It is translated as CASSIEGLEDTEAFF. Looking up the rest from reference TRBV19 and TRBJ1-1 gives the full variable domain: DGGITQSPKYLFRKEGQNVTLSCEQNLNHDAMYWYRQDPGQGLRLIYYSQIVNDFQKGDIAEGYSVSREKKESFPLTVTSAQKNPTAFYLCASSIEGLEDTEAFFGQGTRLTVV.

The chain is built from TRBV6-6 and TRBJ2-7, with D unclear. CDR1 is MNHNY, CDR2 SVGAGI, per germline (reference sequence). The CDR3 loop spans 13 amino acids. V lost 5 bases, J lost 2 bases, and 10 bases lay in between. CDR3: CASSVSTAYEQYF. The CDR3 DNA is TGTGCCAGCAGTGTAAGTACAGCCTACGAGCAGTACTTC.

The chain couples TRBV14 to TRBJ2-7; D call uncertain. V lost 3 bases, J lost 0 bases, and 6 bases lay in between. CDR3 length: 13 amino acids. Germline V gene lookup returns CDR1 SGHDN and CDR2 FVKESK. CDR3 protein: CASSHFNSYEQYF. For the CDR3, the DNA is TGTGCCAGCAGCCATTTCAACTCCTACGAGCAGTACTTC. Together with reference TRBV14 and TRBJ2-7, the CDR3 gives the full variable domain: EAGVTQFPSHSVIEKGQTVTLRCDPISGHDNLYWYRRVMGKEIKFLLHFVKESKQDESGMPNNRFLAERTGGTYSTLKVQPAELEDSGVYFCASSHFNSYEQYFGPGTRLTVT.

This clone has just one count. This chain connects TRBV6-1 to TRBJ1-5; TRBD1 might be the D (6 bases). In germline, CDR1 is MNHNS, CDR2 SASEGT. This CDR3 region has 15 residues. V was clipped by 6 bases and J by 0 bases, with 12 bases between them. CDR3 loop: CASRAGTYSNQPQHF. The DNA for the CDR3 is TGTGCCAGCAGGGCCGGGACATATAGCAATCAGCCCCAGCATTTT.

This clone was observed once. The chain has TRBV6-5 and TRBJ2-1; TRBD2 might be the D (5 bases). This CDR3 contains 11 residues. CDR1 MNHEY and CDR2 SVGAGI come from the germline V gene. Trimming shortened V by 6 bases and J by 12 bases, and 12 bases separated the two germline ends. CDR3 residues: CASSSEGLQFF. CDR3 nucleotides: TGTGCCAGCAGCTCAGAGGGCTTGCAGTTCTTC.

This chain joins TRBV9 and TRBJ2-7; TRBD1 matches at 10 bases. Germline V gene data show CDR1 as SGDLS and CDR2 as YYNGEE. V was pared by 0 bases and J by 4 bases, with 4 bases of the junction left unmatched. The CDR3 contains 15 residues. As DNA, the CDR3 is TGTGCCAGCAGCGTAGCCGGGACAGGGGTTTACGAGCAGTACTTC. This translates into CASSVAGTGVYEQYF.

This chain joins TRBV28 and TRBJ1-4; 7 nucleotides line up with TRBD1. Trimming at V came to 4 bases and at J to 8 bases, leaving 7 bases not matched to a gene. Germline assignment: CDR1 MDHEN and CDR2 SYDVKM. This CDR3 is 14 amino acids long. In DNA form, the CDR3 reads TGTGCCAGCAGTTATACAGGGGAGGTGGAAAAACTGTTTTTT. As protein: CASSYTGEVEKLFF.

The chain uses TRBV2 and TRBJ2-1, with TRBD2 matching 10 bases. Germline CDR1 reads SNHLY; CDR2 reads FYNNEI. The junction had 6 bases not matched to a gene; V was cut back by 3 bases and J by 7 bases. CDR3 size: 15 residues. CDR3 DNA sequence: TGTGCCAGCAGTGAGGGTAGCGGGAGGAGTAATGAGCAGTTCTTC. Translating gives CASSEGSGRSNEQFF.

The gene calls are TRBV11-3 and TRBJ2-7, with TRBD1 identical over 10 bases. CDR1 is SGHNT, CDR2 YENEEA, per germline. Germline trimming cut 8 bases from V and 4 bases from J; bases unmatched to any gene: 5. The CDR3 loop spans 13 amino acids. CDR3 sequence: CASSRQGAYEQYF. The CDR3 DNA sequence: TGTGCCAGCTCTAGACAGGGGGCTTACGAGCAGTACTTC.

The genes are TRBV7-2 and TRBJ2-1; TRBD2 matches 11 bases. The CDR3 has 14 residues. V shed 4 bases and J 8 bases; nucleotides not matched to a gene: 4. Germline V gives CDR1 SGHTA, CDR2 FQGNSA. Here the CDR3 DNA reads TGTGCCAGCAGCTGGACTAGCGGGCCGGATGAGCAGTTCTTC. Translation gives CASSWTSGPDEQFF.

This clone has just one count. V is TRBV29-1 and J is TRBJ2-1; 14 bases map to TRBD2. Germline-derived CDR1 and CDR2 are SQVTM and ANQGSEA. The CDR3 is made up of 14 amino acids. The J segment lost 9 bases and the V segment lost 7 bases, leaving 8 bases of the junction unmatched. As DNA, the CDR3 is TGCAGCGGAGGGACTAGCGGGAGCCTCGGTGAGCAGTTCTTC. It translates to CSGGTSGSLGEQFF.

This clone was observed a handful of times. This chain connects TRBV10-2 to TRBJ2-7, with 9 bases fitting TRBD1. The CDR3 sequence is 15 residues long. Germline V gene data show CDR1 as WSHSY and CDR2 as SAAADI. The ends lost 6 bases at V and 1 base at J; junction bases unmatched: 7. CDR3 nucleotides: TGCGCCAGCAGGATGGGACAGGGATTATCCTACGAGCAGTACTTC. This codes for CASRMGQGLSYEQYF.

V and J are TRBV5-1 and TRBJ1-1; 8 bases fit TRBD1. The CDR3 spans 15 residues. The trim removed 4 bases at V and 2 bases at J, leaving 7 bases unmatched. The germline gives CDR1 SGHRS, CDR2 YFSETQ. The CDR3 region has the DNA TGCGCCAGCAGCCCGGTCAGGGGGCTAAACACTGAAGCTTTCTTT. Protein product: CASSPVRGLNTEAFF.

This chain joins TRBV4-2 and TRBJ2-1; 8 bases agree with TRBD2. From germline, CDR1 is LGHNA and CDR2 YNFKEQ. J lost 3 bases, V lost 3 bases, and 4 bases had no gene match. The CDR3 is 15 residues long. CDR3 nucleotide sequence: TGTGCCAGCAGCCAGATAGCGGGAAACTACAATGAGCAGTTCTTC. Its protein product is CASSQIAGNYNEQFF.

The chain recombines TRBV29-1 with TRBJ2-5, with D possibly being TRBD1 (6 bases). With the DNA end fitting TRBJ2-7 better, the J assignment may be wrong. CDR3 length: 15 amino acids. CDR1 and CDR2 from the germline V gene are SQVTM and ANQGSEA. The CDR3 nucleotides read TGCAGCGTTGAAATTGGTGGGGGACACCCCTACGAGCAGTACTTC. It yields the protein CSVEIGGGHPYEQYF.

This chain joins TRBV27 and TRBJ1-6; perhaps TRBD1 as D (6 bases). The CDR3 runs 18 residues. The germline V and J ends were trimmed by 6 bases and 2 bases, with 20 bases remaining between them. Germline CDR1 MNHEY, CDR2 SMNVEV (reference sequence). The CDR3 DNA reads as TGTGCCAGCAGACGGGTCGAAAAGACAGGACCCTATAATTCACCCCTCCACTTT. Protein sequence: CASRRVEKTGPYNSPLHF.

This clone was observed once. The rearrangement uses TRBV6-5 and TRBJ2-7, with 11 positions matching TRBD1. This CDR3 has 14 residues. Trimming removed 4 bases from V and 6 bases from J; junction bases left unmatched: 5. Germline lookup yields CDR1 MNHEY and CDR2 SVGAGI. CDR3 bases: TGTGCCAGCAGTTTTCGGACAGGGGGCGGCGAGCAGTACTTC. Residues: CASSFRTGGGEQYF.